The rows below give T cell receptor beta chains drawn from one sample of a study of T cell repertoires in cytomegalovirus infection. Via MiXCR, TCRdb re-called the reads, giving one row per CDR3 protein. The sample includes roughly 120,000 distinct CDR3 sequences, around a tenth of them seen just once. What these receptors recognize is not known. What was sequenced was PBMCs, sequenced either directly or after in vitro stimulation (not recorded which). All receptors derive from a human donor in good health (CMV status not recorded). Some clones in this sample may be carry-over from other donors' samples. The CDR3 runs from the conserved cysteine through the conserved F or W. A D gene is named only where the DNA matches it firmly. Only part of the rows carry a size: once, few, many, or a class if the clone is expanded.

d_gene	v_gene	j_gene	abundance	CDR3nt	CDR3aa
TRBD2	TRBV7-9	TRBJ2-1	many	TGTGCCAGCAGAGGAATTCCGGGAGGGTCCTACAATGAGCAGTTCTTC	CASRGIPGGSYNEQFF
-	TRBV7-2	TRBJ2-3	many	TGTGCCAGCAGCAACCACAGCCTTAGCGGCACAGATACGCAGTATTTT	CASSNHSLSGTDTQYF
-	TRBV12-3/TRBV12-4	TRBJ2-5	many	TGTGCCAGCAGTTTAATGCAGGGGATCGAAGAGACCCAGTACTTC	CASSLMQGIEETQYF
-	TRBV7-2	TRBJ2-1	many	TGTGCCAGCAGCTTGCCTGAAAGCGGCAATGAGCAGTTCTTC	CASSLPESGNEQFF
-	TRBV12-3/TRBV12-4	TRBJ1-5	-	TGTGCCAGCAGTTCGGATCAGTTCGATCAGCCCCAGCATTTT	CASSSDQFDQPQHF
TRBD1	TRBV6-4	TRBJ2-7	many	TGTGCCAGCAGTGAAGAGGGCGGACAGGGATCCTACGAGCAGTACTTC	CASSEEGGQGSYEQYF
TRBD1	TRBV6-2/TRBV6-3	TRBJ2-3	many	TGTGCCACCTCCCGGGACAGCCCTCTATCTACGCAGTATTTT	CATSRDSPLSTQYF
-	TRBV7-2	TRBJ2-2	many	TGTGCCAGCAGCTTAGTCGCGGGAACCGGGGAGCTGTTTTTT	CASSLVAGTGELFF
-	TRBV7-2	TRBJ2-6	-	TGTGCCAACAGCTTTCGGGTAGCTGGGGCCAACGTCCTGACTTTC	CANSFRVAGANVLTF
TRBD2	TRBV12-3/TRBV12-4	TRBJ2-4	many	TGTGCCAGCAGTCGGACGTCCGGGACTAGTCGGTACTTC	CASSRTSGTSRYF
-	TRBV6-5	TRBJ1-3	many	TGTGCCAGCAGTTACTCTCCCTCTGGAAACACCATATATTTT	CASSYSPSGNTIYF
TRBD2	TRBV6-5	TRBJ2-1	few	TGTGCCAGCAGATCCGGGACTAGCGGAGGGCTCCTCTACAATGAGCAGTTCTTC	CASRSGTSGGLLYNEQFF
-	TRBV12-3/TRBV12-4	TRBJ1-1	many	TGTGCCAGCAGGGGCCGGGGGCTCCTCACTGAAGCTTTCTTT	CASRGRGLLTEAFF
-	TRBV7-9	TRBJ1-5	-	TGTGCCAGCAGCTTACCGGACAGCCACGGGCCCCAGCATTTT	CASSLPDSHGPQHF
-	TRBV20-1	TRBJ2-5	few	TGCAGTGCTCGGACGGGACTGCAAGAGACCCAGTACTTC	CSARTGLQETQYF
TRBD1	TRBV4-1	TRBJ2-2	many	TGCGCCAGCAGCCCTCTCGGACAGGGGAAGAACACCGGGGAGCTGTTTTTT	CASSPLGQGKNTGELFF
-	TRBV20-1	TRBJ1-3	-	TGCAGTGCTAGGCACTCGACTGGAAACACCATATATTTT	CSARHSTGNTIYF